This T cell receptor (beta chain) emerged from a study of blood T cells in healthy people across ages. CDR1 SGHDT and CDR2 YYEEEE come from the germline V gene. The CDR3 consists of 14 residues. Study-level points and caveats: A roughly linear age-dependent decrease characterized TCR beta diversity per million T cells.

The authors ran a second PCR of about 6 to 11 cycles using a sample-barcoded 5' primer and a J-beta primer mix. One entry per CDR3 protein, called by TCRdb with MiXCR from the 5' RACE reads. The sample lists around 1.7 million distinct CDR3 sequences, roughly 28% occurring once. Comment on this clonotype: The antigen remains undetermined. Sequence at one end of the junction differs from germline and may be a read error.

Specimen: blood. The rearrangement links TRBV5-6 to TRBJ2-4, with D maybe TRBD1 (5 bases). The source is a woman aged 30 to 39 in good health. Written as DNA, the CDR3 is TGTGTCAGCAGCTCGCAGGGATTTAAAAACATTCAGTACTTC. Translation gives CVSSSQGFKNIQYF.